This TCR beta chain was sequenced for a study of blood T cell repertoires in COVID-19. The wider study: The study drew acute and convalescent COVID-19 samples from the United States, Italy and Spain. T cells, B-cell-depleted T cells, or PBMCs supplied cDNA or gDNA.

Authors' analysis steps: Researchers report that nucleated cell counts were estimated from reference gene primer amplification. Assay: immunoSEQ multiplex PCR; the TCRdb copy retains only in-frame clones and omits some. V and J calls and clone size are given by that table; D and trimming were obtained from the DNA. The sample lists 120,000 to 150,000 clones, more than 70% occurring once. The CDR3 totals 15 residues. V gave up 6 bases and J gave up 5 bases; unmatched junction bases: 10. CDR1 is MNHEY, CDR2 SVGAGI, per germline. This clone was picked up one time. This chain links TRBV6-5 with TRBJ2-5; 9 bases are a match to TRBD1. Sequencing was carried out using peripheral blood. The receptor was derived from an older woman with acute or convalescent COVID-19. The CDR3 loop reads CASSPGDRDAETQYF. CDR3 nucleotide sequence: TGTGCCAGCAGCCCGGGGGACAGGGACGCGGAGACCCAGTACTTC.